These 12 T cell receptor beta chains came from one sample sequenced in a study of vaccination effects on CD4 cells after COVID-19. Peptide-pool stimulation followed by sequencing identified expanded antigen-specific CD4+ clonotypes in the ViraFEST assay. Scientists isolated CD4+ T cells after an approximately 10-day culture period ended. Vaccinated participants had no history of SARS-CoV-2 infection and tested negative for nucleocapsid antibodies. Profiling relied on immunoSEQ multiplex PCR, and the TCRdb table lists in-frame clones only, not all of them. In the table there are roughly 50,000 clones, 79% of which are singletons. The antigens these receptors bind are not known. The sample in question was CD4+ T cells from PBMCs cultured with HCoV-OC43 spike peptides, obtained before COVID-19 vaccination. Indicated subset: HCoV-OC43 spike overlapping peptide pool stimulation. The receptors shown here come from a human donor who received a COVID-19 vaccine.

This clone has a single count. The rearrangement links TRBV19 to TRBJ1-4, with TRBD1 identical over 10 bases. This CDR3 spans 14 amino acids. V lost 3 bases and J lost 10; bases outside the gene matches: 5. The germline V gene encodes CDR1 LNHDA and CDR2 SQIVND (reference sequence). This CDR3 is CASSIRDRGVKLFF. The CDR3 DNA sequence: TGTGCCAGTAGTATCCGGGACAGGGGTGTAAAACTGTTTTTT.

The chain employs TRBV5-4 and TRBJ2-3; the D gene could be TRBD1 or TRBD2 (5 bases each). The CDR3 extends over 15 amino acids. Germline V gives CDR1 SGHNT, CDR2 YYREEE (reference sequence). Trimming cost V 1 base and J 4 bases, with 13 bases left between them. This CDR3 reads CASSLPGSRSDTQYF. CDR3 DNA: TGTGCCAGCAGCTTGCCAGGGAGTAGGTCAGATACGCAGTATTTT.

The chain carries TRBV6-1 and TRBJ1-2; the D gene is possibly TRBD1 (6 bases). The CDR3 has 16 residues. Germline values: CDR1 MNHNS, CDR2 SASEGT. Deletions cut 2 bases from V and 5 bases from J, with 18 bases between. CDR3 region: CASSESGAAKTYGYTF. CDR3 bases: TGTGCCAGCAGTGAATCAGGGGCCGCGAAAACTTATGGCTACACCTTC.

Only a few counts were recorded for this clone. The chain joins TRBV9 to TRBJ1-2; D possibly corresponds to TRBD1 (5 bases). The CDR3 consists of 15 residues. V gave up 0 bases and J gave up 3 bases, with 12 bases separating them. Germline CDR1 reads SGDLS; CDR2 reads YYNGEE. CDR3: CASSVVGASHYGYTF. CDR3 nucleotides: TGTGCCAGCAGCGTAGTAGGGGCATCCCACTATGGCTACACCTTC.

The rearrangement links TRBV10-3 to TRBJ1-4, with 7 bases that match TRBD1. The CDR3 is 14 residues long. In germline, CDR1 is ENHRY, CDR2 SYGVKD. J lost 4 bases, V lost 6 bases, and 5 bases had no gene match. The chain's CDR3 is CAIRRDSNNEKLFF. CDR3 coding DNA: TGTGCCATCAGGAGGGACAGCAATAATGAAAAACTGTTTTTT.

The rearrangement links TRBV23-1 to TRBJ1-3; TRBD1 matches 7 bases. TRBV23-1 is recorded as an ORF, its role being uncertain. V lost 8 bases and J lost 4; bases outside the gene matches: 8. The CDR3 has 14 amino acids. The CDR3 spells CASLGQLTGNTIYF. The CDR3 region has the DNA TGCGCCAGCTTGGGACAGTTGACCGGAAACACCATATATTTT.

The count of this clone is one. The genes are TRBV20-1 and TRBJ2-3; D is undetermined. Germline CDR1 DFQATT, CDR2 SNEGSKA (reference sequence). This CDR3 contains 11 residues. The V end lost 0 bases, the J end lost 6 bases, and 4 bases lay between the germline ends. The CDR3 reads CSARDRDTQYF. DNA for the CDR3: TGCAGTGCTAGAGATAGGGATACGCAGTATTTT.

The chain couples TRBV10-1 to TRBJ1-1, with D tentatively TRBD1 (6 bases). The ends were cut back, 5 bases at V and 3 bases at J, with 10 bases in the middle. Germline V CDR1 and CDR2: WNHNN, SYGVQD (reference sequence). This CDR3 is built from 13 residues. The CDR3 bases are TGCGCCAGCAGTCAACAGGGTTACACTGAAGCTTTCTTT. Translated: CASSQQGYTEAFF.

Only a few counts were recorded for this clone. The V gene is TRBV6-4, the J gene TRBJ1-1; D is uncertain. Per germline, CDR1 MRHNA and CDR2 SNTAGT. The CDR3 contains 13 residues. V lost 0 bases and J lost 5, with 7 bases in between. The CDR3 loop is CASSDSTLTEAFF. The CDR3 DNA is TGTGCCAGCAGTGACTCGACCTTGACTGAAGCTTTCTTT.

The V and J genes are TRBV18 and TRBJ2-3; tentatively, D is TRBD2 (5 bases). CDR3 size: 17 residues. V was trimmed by 1 base and J by 2 bases, leaving 16 bases between them. The germline V gene encodes CDR1 KGHSH and CDR2 LQKENI. CDR3 DNA sequence: TGTGCCAGCTCACCACGGCTAACTAGTAGTAACACAGATACGCAGTATTTT. Translated: CASSPRLTSSNTDTQYF.

V usage is TRBV6-1 and J usage is TRBJ1-1; D unclear. This CDR3 comprises 15 residues. Germline V CDR1 and CDR2: MNHNS, SASEGT. V lost 1 base to trimming and J lost 0 bases, with 9 bases between them. This CDR3 is CASSEGQNLNTEAFF. The CDR3, as DNA: TGTGCCAGCAGTGAAGGGCAGAACTTGAACACTGAAGCTTTCTTT.

There are a few counts of this clone. V gene TRBV19 combines with J gene TRBJ1-1; no definite D call. The CDR3 totals 13 residues. Germline CDR1 is LNHDA and CDR2 is SQIVND (reference sequence). Trimming pared 8 bases from V and 5 bases from J, leaving 15 bases between. The CDR3 spells CASLLGGRTEAFF. The CDR3 DNA reads as TGTGCCAGTCTCCTGGGAGGGCGGACTGAAGCTTTCTTT.